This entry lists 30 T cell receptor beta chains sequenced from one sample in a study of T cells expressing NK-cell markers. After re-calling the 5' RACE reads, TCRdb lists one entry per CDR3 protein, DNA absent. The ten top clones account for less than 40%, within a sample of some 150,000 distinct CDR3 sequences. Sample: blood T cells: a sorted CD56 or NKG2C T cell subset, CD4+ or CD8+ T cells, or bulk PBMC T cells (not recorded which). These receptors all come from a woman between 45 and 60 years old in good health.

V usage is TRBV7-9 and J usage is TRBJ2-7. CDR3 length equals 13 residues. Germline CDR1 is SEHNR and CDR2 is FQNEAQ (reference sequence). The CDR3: CASSLALANEQYF.

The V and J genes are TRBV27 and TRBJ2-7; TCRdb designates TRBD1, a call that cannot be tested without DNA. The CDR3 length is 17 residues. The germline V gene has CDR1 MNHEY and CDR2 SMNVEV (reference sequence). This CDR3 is CASSGRDRVPHSYEQYF.

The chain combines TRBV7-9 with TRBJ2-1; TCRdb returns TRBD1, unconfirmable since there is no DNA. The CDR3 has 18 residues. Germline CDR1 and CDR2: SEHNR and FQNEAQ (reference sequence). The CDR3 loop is CASSPRPSEKSRYNEQFF.

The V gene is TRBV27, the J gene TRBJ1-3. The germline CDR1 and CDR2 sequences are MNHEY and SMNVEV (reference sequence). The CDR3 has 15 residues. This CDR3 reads CASSLSAGSGNTIYF.

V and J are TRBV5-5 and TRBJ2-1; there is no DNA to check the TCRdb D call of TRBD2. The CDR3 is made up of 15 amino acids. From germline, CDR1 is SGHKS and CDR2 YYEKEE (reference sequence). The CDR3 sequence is CASRDAGGSDNEQFF.

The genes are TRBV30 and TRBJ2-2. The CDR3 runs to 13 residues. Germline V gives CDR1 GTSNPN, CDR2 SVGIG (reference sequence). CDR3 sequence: CAGTWLNTGELFF.

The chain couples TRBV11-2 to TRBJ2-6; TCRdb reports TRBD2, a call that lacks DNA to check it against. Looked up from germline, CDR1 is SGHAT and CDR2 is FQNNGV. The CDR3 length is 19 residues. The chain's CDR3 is CASLGILAGGPAGANVLTF.

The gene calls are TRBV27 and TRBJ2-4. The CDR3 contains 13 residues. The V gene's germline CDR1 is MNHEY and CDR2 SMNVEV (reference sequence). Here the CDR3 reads CASSLDQTNIQYF.

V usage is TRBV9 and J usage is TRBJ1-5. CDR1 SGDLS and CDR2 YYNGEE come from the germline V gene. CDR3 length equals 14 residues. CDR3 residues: CASSVVPDNQPQHF.

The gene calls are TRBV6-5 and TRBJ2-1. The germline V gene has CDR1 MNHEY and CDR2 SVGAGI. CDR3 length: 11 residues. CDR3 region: CASTFGNEQFF.

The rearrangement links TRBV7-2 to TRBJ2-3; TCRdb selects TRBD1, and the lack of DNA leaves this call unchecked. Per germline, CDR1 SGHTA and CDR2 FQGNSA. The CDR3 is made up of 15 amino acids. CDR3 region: CASSLLGTFTDTQYF.

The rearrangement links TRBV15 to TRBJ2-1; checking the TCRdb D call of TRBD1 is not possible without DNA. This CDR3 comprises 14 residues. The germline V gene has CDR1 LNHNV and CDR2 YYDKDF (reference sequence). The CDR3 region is CATAPDLMDNEQFF.

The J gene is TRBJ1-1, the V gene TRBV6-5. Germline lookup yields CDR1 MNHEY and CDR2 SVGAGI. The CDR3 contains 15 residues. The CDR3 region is CASSHGLNGNTEAFF.

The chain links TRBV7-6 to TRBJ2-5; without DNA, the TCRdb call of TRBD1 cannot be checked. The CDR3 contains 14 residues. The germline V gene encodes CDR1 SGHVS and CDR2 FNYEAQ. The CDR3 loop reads CASSSPGRLETQYF. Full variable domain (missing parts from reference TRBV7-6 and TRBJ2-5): GAGVSQSPRYKVTKRGQDVALRCDPISGHVSLYWYRQALGQGPEFLTYFNYEAQQDKSGLPNDRFSAERPEGSISTLTIQRTEQRDSAMYRCASSSPGRLETQYFGPGTRLLVL.

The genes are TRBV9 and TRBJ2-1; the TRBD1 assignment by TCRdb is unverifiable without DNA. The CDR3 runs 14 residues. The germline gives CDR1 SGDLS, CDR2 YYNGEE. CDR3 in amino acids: CASSVMADSLRQFF.

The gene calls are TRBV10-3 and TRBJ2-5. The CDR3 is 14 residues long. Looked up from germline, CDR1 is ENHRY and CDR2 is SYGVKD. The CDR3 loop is CAISENRGQETQYF.

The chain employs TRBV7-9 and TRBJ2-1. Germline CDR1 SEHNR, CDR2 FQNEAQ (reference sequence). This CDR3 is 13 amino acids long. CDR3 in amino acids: CASSFSENNEQFF.

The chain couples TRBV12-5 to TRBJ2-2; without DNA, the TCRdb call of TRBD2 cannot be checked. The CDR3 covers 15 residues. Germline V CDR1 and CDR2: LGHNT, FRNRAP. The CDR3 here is CASGILGGGSGELFF. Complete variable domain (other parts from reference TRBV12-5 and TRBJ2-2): DARVTQTPRHKVTEMGQEVTMRCQPILGHNTVFWYRQTMMQGLELLAYFRNRAPLDDSGMPKDRFSAEMPDATLATLKIQPSEPRDSAVYFCASGILGGGSGELFFGEGSRLTVL.

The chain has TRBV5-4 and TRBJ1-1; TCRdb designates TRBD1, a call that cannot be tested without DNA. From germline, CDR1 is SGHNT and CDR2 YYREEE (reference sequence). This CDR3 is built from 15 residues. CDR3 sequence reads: CASSPGRFMNTEAFF.

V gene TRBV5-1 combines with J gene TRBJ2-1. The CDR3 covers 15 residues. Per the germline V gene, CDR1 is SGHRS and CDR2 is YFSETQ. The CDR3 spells CASSLGSGDYNEQFF.

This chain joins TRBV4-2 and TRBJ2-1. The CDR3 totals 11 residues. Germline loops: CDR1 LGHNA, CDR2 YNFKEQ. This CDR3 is CASSFNHEQFF.

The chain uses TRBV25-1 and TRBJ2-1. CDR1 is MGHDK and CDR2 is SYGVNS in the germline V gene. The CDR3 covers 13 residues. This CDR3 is CASWESSYNEQFF. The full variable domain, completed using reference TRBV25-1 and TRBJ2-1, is EADIYQTPRYLVIGTGKKITLECSQTMGHDKMYWYQQDPGMELHLIHYSYGVNSTEKGDLSSESTVSRIRTEHFPLTLESARPSHTSQYLCASWESSYNEQFFGPGTRLTVL.

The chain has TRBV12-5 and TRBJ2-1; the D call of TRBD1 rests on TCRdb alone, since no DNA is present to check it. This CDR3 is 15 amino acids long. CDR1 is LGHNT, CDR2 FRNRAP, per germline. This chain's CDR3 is CASGLGDGVHDEQFF.

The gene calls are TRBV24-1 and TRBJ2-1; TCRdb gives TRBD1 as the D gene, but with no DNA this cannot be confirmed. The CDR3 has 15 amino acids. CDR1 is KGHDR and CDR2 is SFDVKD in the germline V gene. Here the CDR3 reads CATSDSGTPWYEQFF.

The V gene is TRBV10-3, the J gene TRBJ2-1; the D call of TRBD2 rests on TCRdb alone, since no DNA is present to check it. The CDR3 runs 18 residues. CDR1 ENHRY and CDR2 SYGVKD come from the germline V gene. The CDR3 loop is CAISEPDLTSGRSNEQFF.

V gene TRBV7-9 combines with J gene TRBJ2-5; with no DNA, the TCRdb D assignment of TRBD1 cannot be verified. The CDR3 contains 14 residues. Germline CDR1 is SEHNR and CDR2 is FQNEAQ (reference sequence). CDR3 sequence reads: CASSYPGGEETQYF.

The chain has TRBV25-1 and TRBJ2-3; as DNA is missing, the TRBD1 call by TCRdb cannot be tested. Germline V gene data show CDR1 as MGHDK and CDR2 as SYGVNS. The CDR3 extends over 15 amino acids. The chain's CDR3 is CASSVLGDSTDTQYF.

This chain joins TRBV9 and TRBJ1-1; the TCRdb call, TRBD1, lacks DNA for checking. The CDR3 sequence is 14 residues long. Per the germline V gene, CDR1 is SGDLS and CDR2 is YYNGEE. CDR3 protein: CASSVALQGAEAFF.

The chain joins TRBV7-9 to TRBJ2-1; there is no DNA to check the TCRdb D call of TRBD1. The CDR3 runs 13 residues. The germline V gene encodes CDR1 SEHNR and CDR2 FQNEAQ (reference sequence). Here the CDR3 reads CASRLDQGHEQFF.

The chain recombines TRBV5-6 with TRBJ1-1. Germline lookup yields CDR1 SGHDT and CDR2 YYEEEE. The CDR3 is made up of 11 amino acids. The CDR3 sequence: CASSRDSEAFF.